The present T cell receptor (beta chain) was sequenced within a study of CXCR3-negative and CXCR3-positive naive CD8 T cells. Study-level findings and limits: Naive cells used TRBV-TRBJ genes in much the same way whether CXCR3-negative or CXCR3-positive; memory cells did not. CXCR3-negative naive cells had less hydrophobic TRB CDR3s than did CXCR3-positive naive cells.

Regarding this clonotype: Its antigen is unknown.

Preparation of TRB cDNA libraries relied on 5' RACE carrying UMI labels. TCRdb re-called the 5' RACE reads; one entry per CDR3 protein, DNA not given. The sample totals some 8,000 distinct CDR3 sequences; its top ten clones hold about 2%. The CDR3 is 14 residues long. Germline CDR1 and CDR2: SQVTM and ANQGSEA. J is TRBJ1-2 and V is TRBV29-1; there is no DNA to check the TCRdb D call of TRBD1. The sequencing sample was made of naive CXCR3+ CD8+ T cells from blood. The subset: CD45RO-CCR7+CD27+CD95- naive CD8+ T cells expressing CXCR3 (TNR3+). The origin of this receptor is a human donor in good health. Some clones in this sample may be carry-over from other donors' samples. The CDR3 protein is CSVSPADRVFGYTF.